This TCR beta chain was captured by sequencing in a study of cytomegalovirus exposure and HLA in healthy donors. For the study at large: Researchers previously reported finding just under 120 million unique TCR beta sequences from about 200 million T cells. A preliminary data release comprised roughly 85 million unique TCRs obtained from HLA-typed donors.

13 Jbeta primers and 60 Vbeta primers were used for the PCR. TCRdb's copy holds only in-frame clones and misses some; the assay was immunoSEQ multiplex PCR. The sample holds roughly 120,000 clones, about 80% seen once. V trimming: 4 bases; J trimming: 6 bases; junction bases outside the gene matches: 11. Germline loops: CDR1 SGHRS, CDR2 YFSETQ. The length of the CDR3 is 16 residues. Material: PBMCs. J is TRBJ2-1 and V is TRBV5-1, with 9 bases fitting TRBD1. The sequence was collected from a human donor in good health. This CDR3 is CASSQERTGDRNEQFF. The DNA of the CDR3 is TGCGCCAGCAGCCAAGAACGGACAGGGGACCGCAATGAGCAGTTCTTC. Full variable domain (missing parts from reference TRBV5-1 and TRBJ2-1): KAGVTQTPRYLIKTRGQQVTLSCSPISGHRSVSWYQQTPGQGLQFLFEYFSETQRNKGNFPGRFSGRQFSNSRSEMNVSTLELGDSALYLCASSQERTGDRNEQFFGPGTRLTVL.